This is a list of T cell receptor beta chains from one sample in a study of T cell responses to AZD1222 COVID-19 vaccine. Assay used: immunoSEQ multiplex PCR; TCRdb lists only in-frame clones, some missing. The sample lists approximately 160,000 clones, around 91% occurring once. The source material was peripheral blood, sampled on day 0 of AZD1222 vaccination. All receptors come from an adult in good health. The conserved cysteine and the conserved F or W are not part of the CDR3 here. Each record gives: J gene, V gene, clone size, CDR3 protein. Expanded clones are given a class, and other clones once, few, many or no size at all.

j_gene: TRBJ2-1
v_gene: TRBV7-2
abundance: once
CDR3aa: ASSLPSGTTQF

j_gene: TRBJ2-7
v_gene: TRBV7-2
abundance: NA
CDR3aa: ASSTGLASYEQY

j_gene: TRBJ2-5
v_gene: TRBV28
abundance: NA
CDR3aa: ASSLAGGGRTQY

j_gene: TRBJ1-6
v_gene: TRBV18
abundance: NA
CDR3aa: ASSPSGQGVNSPLH

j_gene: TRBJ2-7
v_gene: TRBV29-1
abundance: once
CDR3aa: SVRKGYEQY

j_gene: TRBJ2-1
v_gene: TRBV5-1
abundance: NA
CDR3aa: ASSLVPSGSYEQF

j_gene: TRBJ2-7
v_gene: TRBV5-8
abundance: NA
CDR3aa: ASSPLEGSGVAYYEQY

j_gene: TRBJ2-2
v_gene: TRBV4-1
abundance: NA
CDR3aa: ASSHASWQEFNTGELF

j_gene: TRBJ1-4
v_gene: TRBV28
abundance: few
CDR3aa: ASSLGWEKLF

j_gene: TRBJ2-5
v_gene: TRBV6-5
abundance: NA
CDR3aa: ASSLTGSRETQY

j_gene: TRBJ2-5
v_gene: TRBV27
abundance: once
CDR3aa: ASSLVAGVETQY

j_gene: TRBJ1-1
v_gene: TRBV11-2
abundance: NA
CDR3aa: ASSLLAEAF

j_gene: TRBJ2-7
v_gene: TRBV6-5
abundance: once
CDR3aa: ASSYRDTGSEQY

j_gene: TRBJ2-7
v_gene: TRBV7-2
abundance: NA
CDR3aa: ASSLGQDYEQY

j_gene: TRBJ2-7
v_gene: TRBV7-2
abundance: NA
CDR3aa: ASSPPGSPHEQY

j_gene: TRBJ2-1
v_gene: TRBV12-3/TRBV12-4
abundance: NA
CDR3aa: ASSFAANNEQF

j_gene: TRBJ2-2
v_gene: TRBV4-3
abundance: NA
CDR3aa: ASSTRAGITGELF

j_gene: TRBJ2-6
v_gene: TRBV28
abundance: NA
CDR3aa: ASSLSRAGANVLT

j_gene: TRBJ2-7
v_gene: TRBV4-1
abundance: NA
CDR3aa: ASSHPRGGLTDTGNSYEQY

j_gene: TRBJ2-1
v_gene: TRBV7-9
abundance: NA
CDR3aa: ASSPETSSYNEQF

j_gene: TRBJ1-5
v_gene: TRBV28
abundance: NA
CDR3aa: ASSLDSYNQPQH

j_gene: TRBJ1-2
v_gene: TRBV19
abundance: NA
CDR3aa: ASSMVSGRAGYT

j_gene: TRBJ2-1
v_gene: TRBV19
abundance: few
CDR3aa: ASSLDQGALGYNEQF

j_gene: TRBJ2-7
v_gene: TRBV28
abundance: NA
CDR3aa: ASGTGAYEQY

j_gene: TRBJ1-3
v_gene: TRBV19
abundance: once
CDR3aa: ASRDRSSGNTIY

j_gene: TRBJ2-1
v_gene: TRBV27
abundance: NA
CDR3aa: ATRLAGGALNEQF

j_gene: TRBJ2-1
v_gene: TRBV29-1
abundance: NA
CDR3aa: SARLAGEGEQF

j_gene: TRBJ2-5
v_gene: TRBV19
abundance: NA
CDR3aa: ASTSAGGAGETQY

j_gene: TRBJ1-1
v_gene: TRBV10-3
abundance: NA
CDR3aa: AISETGTEAF

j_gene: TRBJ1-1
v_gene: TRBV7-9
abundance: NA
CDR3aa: ASSLARIEAF

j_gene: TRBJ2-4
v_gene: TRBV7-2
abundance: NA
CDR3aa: ASSTGQGEVGNIQY

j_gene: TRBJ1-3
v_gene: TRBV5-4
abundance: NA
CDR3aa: ASSFTGGSSGNTIY